This entry features one T cell receptor (beta chain) sequence. This specimen belongs to a study of T cells in tumors after PD-1 blockade. Background on the study: A subset received ongoing vismodegib 150 mg daily alongside anti-PD-1 therapy.

Germline trimming cut 6 bases from V and 8 bases from J; bases unmatched to any gene: 10. The CDR3 has 15 residues. Germline CDR1 MDHEN, CDR2 SYDVKM. Libraries were prepared by immunoSEQ multiplex PCR; TCRdb keeps only in-frame clonotypes and omits some of them. The sample lists 32,000 or so clones; over 75% were seen once. The chain joins TRBV28 to TRBJ1-4; 9 bases are a match to TRBD1. The specimen was PBMCs, collected before anti-PD-1 treatment. The source of this sequence is a human donor with basal cell carcinoma. As DNA, the CDR3 is TGTGCCAGCAGCTTAGGACAGGGGTTCAGGGAAAAACTGTTTTTT. Translation gives CASSLGQGFREKLFF.